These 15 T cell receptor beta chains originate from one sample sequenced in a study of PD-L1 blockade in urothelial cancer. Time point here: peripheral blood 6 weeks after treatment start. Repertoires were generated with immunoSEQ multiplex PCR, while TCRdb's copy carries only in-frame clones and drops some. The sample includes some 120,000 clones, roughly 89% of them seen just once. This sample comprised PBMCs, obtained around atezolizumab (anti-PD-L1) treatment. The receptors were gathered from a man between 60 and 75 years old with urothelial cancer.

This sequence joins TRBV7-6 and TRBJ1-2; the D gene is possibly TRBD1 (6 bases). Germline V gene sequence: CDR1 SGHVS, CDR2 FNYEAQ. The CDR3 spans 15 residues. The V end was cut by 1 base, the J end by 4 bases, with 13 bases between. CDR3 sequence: CASSLVSGEGYGYTF. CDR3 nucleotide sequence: TGTGCCAGCAGCTTAGTGTCAGGGGAAGGCTATGGCTACACCTTC.

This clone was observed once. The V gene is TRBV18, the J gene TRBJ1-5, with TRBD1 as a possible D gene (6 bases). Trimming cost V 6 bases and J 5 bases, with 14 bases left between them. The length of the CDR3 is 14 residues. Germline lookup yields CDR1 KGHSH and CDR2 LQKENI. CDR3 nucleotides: TGTGCCAGCTCCCTTCGACAGGAGGATCAGCCCCAGCATTTT. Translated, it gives CASSLRQEDQPQHF.

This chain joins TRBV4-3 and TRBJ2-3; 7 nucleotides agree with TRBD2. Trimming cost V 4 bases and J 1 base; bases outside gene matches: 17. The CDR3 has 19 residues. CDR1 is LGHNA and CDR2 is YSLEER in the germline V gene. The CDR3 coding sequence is TGCGCCAGCAGCCGACAGCTTAGGGCGGGGGTTCCTCGCACAGATACGCAGTATTTT. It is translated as CASSRQLRAGVPRTDTQYF.

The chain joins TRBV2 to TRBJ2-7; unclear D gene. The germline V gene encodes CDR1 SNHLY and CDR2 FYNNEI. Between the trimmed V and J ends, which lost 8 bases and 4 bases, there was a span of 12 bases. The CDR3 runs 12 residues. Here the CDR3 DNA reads TGTGCCAGCGCTGAGGTCAGTTACGAGCAGTACTTC. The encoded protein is CASAEVSYEQYF.

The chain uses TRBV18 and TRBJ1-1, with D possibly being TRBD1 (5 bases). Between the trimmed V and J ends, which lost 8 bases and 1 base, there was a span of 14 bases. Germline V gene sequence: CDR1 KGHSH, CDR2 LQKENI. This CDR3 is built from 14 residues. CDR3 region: CASRPGGPNTEAFF. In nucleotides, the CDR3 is TGTGCCAGCCGCCCGGGGGGACCGAACACTGAAGCTTTCTTT.

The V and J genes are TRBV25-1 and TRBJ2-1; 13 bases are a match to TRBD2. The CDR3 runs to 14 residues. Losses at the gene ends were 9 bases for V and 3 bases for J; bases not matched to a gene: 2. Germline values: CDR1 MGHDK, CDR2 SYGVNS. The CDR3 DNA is TGTGCCAGGGGGACTAGCGGGGACTACAATGAGCAGTTCTTC. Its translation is CARGTSGDYNEQFF.

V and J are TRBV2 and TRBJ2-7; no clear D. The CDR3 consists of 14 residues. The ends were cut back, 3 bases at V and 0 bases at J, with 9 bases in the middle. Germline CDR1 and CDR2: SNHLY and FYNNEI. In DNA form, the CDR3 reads TGTGCCAGCAGTGACCCTAATTCCTCCTACGAGCAGTACTTC. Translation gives CASSDPNSSYEQYF.

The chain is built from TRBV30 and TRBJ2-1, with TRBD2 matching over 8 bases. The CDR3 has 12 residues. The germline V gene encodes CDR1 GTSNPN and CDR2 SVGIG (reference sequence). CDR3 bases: TGTGTGTCCCGGGAGGGCCGGGATGAGCAGTTCTTC. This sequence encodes CVSREGRDEQFF.

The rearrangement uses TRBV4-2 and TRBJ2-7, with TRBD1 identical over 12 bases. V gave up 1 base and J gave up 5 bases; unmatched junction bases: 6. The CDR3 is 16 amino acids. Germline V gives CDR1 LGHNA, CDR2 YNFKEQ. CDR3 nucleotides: TGTGCCAGCAGCCAAGGGGACAGGGGGCTTAGCAACGAGCAGTACTTC. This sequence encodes CASSQGDRGLSNEQYF.

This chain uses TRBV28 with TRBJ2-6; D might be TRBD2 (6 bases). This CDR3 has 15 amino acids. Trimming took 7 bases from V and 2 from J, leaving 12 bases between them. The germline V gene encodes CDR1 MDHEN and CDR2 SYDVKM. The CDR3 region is CASTIAGTGANVLTF. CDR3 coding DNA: TGTGCCAGCACCATCGCGGGGACTGGGGCCAACGTCCTGACTTTC.

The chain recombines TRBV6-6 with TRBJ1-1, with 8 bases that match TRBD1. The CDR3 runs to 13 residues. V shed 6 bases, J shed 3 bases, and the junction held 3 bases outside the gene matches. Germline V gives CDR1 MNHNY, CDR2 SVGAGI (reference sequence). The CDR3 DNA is TGTGCCAGCAGGGCACAGGGGGACACTGAAGCTTTCTTT. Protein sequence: CASRAQGDTEAFF.

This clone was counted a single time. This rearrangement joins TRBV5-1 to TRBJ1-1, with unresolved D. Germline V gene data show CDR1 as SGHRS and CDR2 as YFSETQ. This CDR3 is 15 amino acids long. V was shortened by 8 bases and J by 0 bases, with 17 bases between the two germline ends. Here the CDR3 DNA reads TGCGCCAGTTCGTGGGCGACGAACCTGAACACTGAAGCTTTCTTT. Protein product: CASSWATNLNTEAFF.

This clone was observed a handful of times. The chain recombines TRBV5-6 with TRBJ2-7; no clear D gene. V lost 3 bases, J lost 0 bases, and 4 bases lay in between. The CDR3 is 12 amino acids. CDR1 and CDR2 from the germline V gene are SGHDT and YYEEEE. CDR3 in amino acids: CASSSSSYEQYF. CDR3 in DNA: TGTGCCAGCAGCTCCTCCTCCTACGAGCAGTACTTC. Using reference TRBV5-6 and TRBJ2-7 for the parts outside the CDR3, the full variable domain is DAGVTQSPTHLIKTRGQQVTLRCSPKSGHDTVSWYQQALGQGPQFIFQYYEEEERQRGNFPDRFSGHQFPNYSSELNVNALLLGDSALYLCASSSSSYEQYFGPGTRLTVT.

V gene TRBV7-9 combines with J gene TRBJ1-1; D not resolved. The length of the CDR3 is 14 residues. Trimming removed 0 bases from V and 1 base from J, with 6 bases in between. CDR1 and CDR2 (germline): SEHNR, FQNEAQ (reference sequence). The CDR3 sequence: CASSLAARNTEAFF. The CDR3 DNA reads TGTGCCAGCAGCTTAGCGGCCAGGAACACTGAAGCTTTCTTT.

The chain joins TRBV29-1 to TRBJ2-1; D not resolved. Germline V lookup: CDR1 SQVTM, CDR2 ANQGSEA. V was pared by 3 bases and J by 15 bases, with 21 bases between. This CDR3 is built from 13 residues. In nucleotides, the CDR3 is TGCAGCGTTGATCTGGGTGGCGGTCGTTTCGGGTTCTTC. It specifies CSVDLGGGRFGFF.